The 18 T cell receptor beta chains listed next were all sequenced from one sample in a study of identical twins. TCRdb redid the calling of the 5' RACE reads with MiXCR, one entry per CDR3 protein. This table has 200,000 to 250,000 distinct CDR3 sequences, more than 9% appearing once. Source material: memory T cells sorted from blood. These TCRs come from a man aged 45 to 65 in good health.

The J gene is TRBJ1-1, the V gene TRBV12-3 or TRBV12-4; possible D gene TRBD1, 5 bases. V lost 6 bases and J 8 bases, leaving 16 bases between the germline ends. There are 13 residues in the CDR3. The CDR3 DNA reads TGTGCCAGCAGCTCTTATGGGGGGAACGAAGCTTTCTTT. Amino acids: CASSSYGGNEAFF.

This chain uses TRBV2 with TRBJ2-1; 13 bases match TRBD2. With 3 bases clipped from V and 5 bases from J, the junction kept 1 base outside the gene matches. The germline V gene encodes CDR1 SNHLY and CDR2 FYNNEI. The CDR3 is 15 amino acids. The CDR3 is CASSEGTSGNNEQFF. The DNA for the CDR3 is TGTGCCAGCAGTGAGGGGACTAGCGGGAACAATGAGCAGTTCTTC. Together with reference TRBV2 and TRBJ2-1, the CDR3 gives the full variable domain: EPEVTQTPSHQVTQMGQEVILRCVPISNHLYFYWYRQILGQKVEFLVSFYNNEISEKSEIFDDQFSVERPDGSNFTLKIRSTKLEDSAMYFCASSEGTSGNNEQFFGPGTRLTVL.

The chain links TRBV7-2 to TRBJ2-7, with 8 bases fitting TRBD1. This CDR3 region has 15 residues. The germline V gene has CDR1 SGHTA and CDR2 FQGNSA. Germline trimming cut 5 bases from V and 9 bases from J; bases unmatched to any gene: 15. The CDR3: CASSPRGTGYFGQYF. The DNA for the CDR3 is TGTGCCAGCAGCCCCCGGGGGACAGGTTATTTCGGGCAGTACTTC.

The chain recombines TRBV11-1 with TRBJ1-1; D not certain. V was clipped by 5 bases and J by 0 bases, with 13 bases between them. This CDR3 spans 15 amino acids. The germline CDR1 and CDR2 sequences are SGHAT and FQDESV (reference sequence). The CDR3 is CASSPLPVMNTEAFF. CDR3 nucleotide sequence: TGTGCCAGCAGCCCTCTCCCCGTCATGAACACTGAAGCTTTCTTT.

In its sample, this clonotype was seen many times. This chain's CDR3 is CASSSGTGLLNSPLHF. The CDR3 region has the DNA TGTGCCAGCAGCTCCGGGACAGGTCTTCTTAATTCACCCCTCCACTTT. The chain has TRBV5-6 and TRBJ1-6; TRBD1 matches at 8 bases. The ends lost 3 bases at V and 6 bases at J; junction bases unmatched: 8. The CDR3 has 16 residues. The germline V gene encodes CDR1 SGHDT and CDR2 YYEEEE.

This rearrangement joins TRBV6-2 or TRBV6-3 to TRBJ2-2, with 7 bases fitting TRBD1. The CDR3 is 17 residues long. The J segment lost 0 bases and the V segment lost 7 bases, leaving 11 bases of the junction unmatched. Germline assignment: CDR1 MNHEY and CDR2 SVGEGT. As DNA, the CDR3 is TGTGCCAGCACCTATCCTGGAACAGGGGCGAACACCGGGGAGCTGTTTTTT. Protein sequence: CASTYPGTGANTGELFF.

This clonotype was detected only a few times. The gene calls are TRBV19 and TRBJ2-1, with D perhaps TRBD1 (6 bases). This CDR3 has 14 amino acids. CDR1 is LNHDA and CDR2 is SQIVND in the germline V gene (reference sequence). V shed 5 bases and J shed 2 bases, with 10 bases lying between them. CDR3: CASSEDRTYNEQFF. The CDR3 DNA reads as TGTGCCAGTAGTGAGGACAGAACCTACAATGAGCAGTTCTTC.

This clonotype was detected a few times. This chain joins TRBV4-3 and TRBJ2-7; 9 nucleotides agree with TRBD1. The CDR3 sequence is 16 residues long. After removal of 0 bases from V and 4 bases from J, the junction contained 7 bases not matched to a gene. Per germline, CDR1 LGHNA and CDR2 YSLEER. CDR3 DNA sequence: TGCGCCAGCAGCCAAGATAAGGACAGGGGTCTGTACGAGCAGTACTTC. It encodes CASSQDKDRGLYEQYF.

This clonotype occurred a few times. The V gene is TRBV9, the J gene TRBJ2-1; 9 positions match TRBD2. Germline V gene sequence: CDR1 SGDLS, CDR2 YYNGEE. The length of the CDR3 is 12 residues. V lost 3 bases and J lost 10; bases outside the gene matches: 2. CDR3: CASSARGGEQFF. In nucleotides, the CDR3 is TGTGCCAGCAGCGCGCGGGGGGGGGAGCAGTTCTTC.

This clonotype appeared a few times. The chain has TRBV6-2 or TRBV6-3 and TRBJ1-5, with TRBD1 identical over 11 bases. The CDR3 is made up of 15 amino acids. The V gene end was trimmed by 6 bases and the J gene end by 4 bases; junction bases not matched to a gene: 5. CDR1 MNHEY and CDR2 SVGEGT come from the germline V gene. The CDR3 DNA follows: TGTGCCAGCAGCAGAGGACAGGGGGCGAATCAGCCCCAGCATTTT. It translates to CASSRGQGANQPQHF.

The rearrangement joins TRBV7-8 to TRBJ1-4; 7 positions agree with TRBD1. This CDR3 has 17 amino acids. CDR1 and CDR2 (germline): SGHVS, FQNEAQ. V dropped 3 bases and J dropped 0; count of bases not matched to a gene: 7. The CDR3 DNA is TGTGCCAGCAGCTTTCAGGGGGGGCTAGCAACTAATGAAAAACTGTTTTTT. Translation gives CASSFQGGLATNEKLFF.

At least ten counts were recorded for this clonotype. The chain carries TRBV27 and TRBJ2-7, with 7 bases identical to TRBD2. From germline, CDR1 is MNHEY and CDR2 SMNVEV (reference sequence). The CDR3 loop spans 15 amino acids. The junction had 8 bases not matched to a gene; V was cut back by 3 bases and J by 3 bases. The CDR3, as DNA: TGTGCCAGCAGTTTTAGGGCTAGCGGTTTCTACGAGCAGTACTTC. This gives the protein CASSFRASGFYEQYF.

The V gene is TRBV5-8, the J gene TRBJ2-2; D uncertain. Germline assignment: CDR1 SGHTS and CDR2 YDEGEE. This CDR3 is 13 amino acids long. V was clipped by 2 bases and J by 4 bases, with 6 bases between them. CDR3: CASSFVGTGELFF. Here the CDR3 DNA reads TGTGCCAGCAGCTTTGTGGGCACCGGGGAGCTGTTTTTT. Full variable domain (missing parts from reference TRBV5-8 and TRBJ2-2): EAGVTQSPTHLIKTRGQQATLRCSPISGHTSVYWYQQALGLGLQFLLWYDEGEERNRGNFPPRFSGRQFPNYSSELNVNALELEDSALYLCASSFVGTGELFFGEGSRLTVL.

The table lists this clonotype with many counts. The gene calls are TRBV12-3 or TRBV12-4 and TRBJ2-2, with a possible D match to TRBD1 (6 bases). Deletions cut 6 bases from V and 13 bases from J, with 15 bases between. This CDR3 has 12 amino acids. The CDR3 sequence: CASRLGALGLFF. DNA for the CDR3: TGTGCCAGCAGATTGGGGGCTTTGGGGCTGTTTTTT.

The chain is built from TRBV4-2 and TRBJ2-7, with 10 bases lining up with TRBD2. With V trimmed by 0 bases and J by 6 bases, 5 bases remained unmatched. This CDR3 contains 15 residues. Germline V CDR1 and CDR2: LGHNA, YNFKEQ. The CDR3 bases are TGTGCCAGCAGCCAAGATCCTGGACTAGCGGTCGAGCAGTACTTC. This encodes CASSQDPGLAVEQYF.

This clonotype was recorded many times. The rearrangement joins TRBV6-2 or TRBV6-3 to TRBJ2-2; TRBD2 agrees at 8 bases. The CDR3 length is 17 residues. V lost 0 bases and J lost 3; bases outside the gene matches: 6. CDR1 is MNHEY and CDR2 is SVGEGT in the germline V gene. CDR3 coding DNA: TGTGCCAGCAGTTACTCGCCGGGGGGGTTTCACACCGGGGAGCTGTTTTTT. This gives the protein CASSYSPGGFHTGELFF.

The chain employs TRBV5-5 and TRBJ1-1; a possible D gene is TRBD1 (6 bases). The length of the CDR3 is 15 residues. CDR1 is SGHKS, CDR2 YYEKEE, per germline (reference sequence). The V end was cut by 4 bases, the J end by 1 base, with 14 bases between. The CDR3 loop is CASSHPGTSNTEAFF. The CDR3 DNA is TGTGCCAGCAGCCATCCCGGGACATCGAACACTGAAGCTTTCTTT.

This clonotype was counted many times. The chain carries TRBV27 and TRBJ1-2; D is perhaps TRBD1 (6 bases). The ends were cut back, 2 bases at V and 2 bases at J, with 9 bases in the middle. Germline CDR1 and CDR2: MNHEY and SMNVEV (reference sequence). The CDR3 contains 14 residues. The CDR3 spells CASSLRGANYGYTF. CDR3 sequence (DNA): TGTGCCAGCAGTTTACGGGGGGCGAACTATGGCTACACCTTC.